The 32 T cell receptor beta chains presented below share a single source sample, sequenced in a study of T cells in Graves' hyperthyroidism and ophthalmopathy. RNA transcripts gave rise to amplified TCR beta CDR3 regions. The HTBI primer set drove a first-round RT-PCR of the TCR CDR3. From the multiplex PCR reads, TCRdb called clonotypes with MiXCR, one entry per CDR3 protein. Here the sample spans hundreds of thousands of distinct CDR3 sequences, about 15% being singletons. Sequencing was performed on blood. The receptors were gathered from a woman aged 35 to 49 with Graves' ophthalmopathy.

Notes on this clonotype: Possible read error: a much larger clone is one base away. The chain employs TRBV7-6 and TRBJ2-1; 10 bases fit TRBD2. Germline CDR1 reads SGHVS; CDR2 reads FNYEAQ. This CDR3 is 16 amino acids long. In DNA form, the CDR3 reads TGTGACAGCAGCTTAGGGAGCGGGAGGGCCGGGAATGAGCAGTTCTTC. It codes for CDSSLGSGRAGNEQFF. The entire variable domain, with the rest obtained from reference TRBV7-6 and TRBJ2-1, is as follows: GAGVSQSPRYKVTKRGQDVALRCDPISGHVSLYWYRQALGQGPEFLTYFNYEAQQDKSGLPNDRFSAERPEGSISTLTIQRTEQRDSAMYRCDSSLGSGRAGNEQFFGPGTRLTVL.

The chain joins TRBV12-3 or TRBV12-4 to TRBJ2-7, with D possibly TRBD2 on 6 matching bases. The CDR3 has 13 residues. With 7 bases removed from V and 3 bases from J, the gap between germline ends came to 13 bases. The CDR3 here is CASISREFYEQYF. The CDR3 region has the DNA TGTGCCAGCATCTCCCGGGAGTTCTACGAGCAGTACTTC.

This clonotype has at least ten counts. The chain uses TRBV27 and TRBJ2-7; TRBD2 agrees at 7 bases. There are 13 residues in the CDR3. Germline V gene lookup returns CDR1 MNHEY and CDR2 SMNVEV (reference sequence). J lost 6 bases, V lost 8 bases, and 10 bases had no gene match. The CDR3 here is CASARQGGLEQYF. CDR3 coding DNA: TGTGCCAGCGCACGTCAGGGAGGGCTCGAGCAGTACTTC.

The chain has TRBV20-1 and TRBJ2-2, with unresolved D. CDR3 length: 13 residues. Germline values: CDR1 DFQATT, CDR2 SNEGSKA (reference sequence). With 6 bases removed from V and 2 bases from J, the gap between germline ends came to 10 bases. CDR3 nucleotide sequence: TGCAGTGCCCCCCTGACAAACACCGGGGAGCTGTTTTTT. Encoded protein: CSAPLTNTGELFF.

In its sample, this clonotype was seen many times. The CDR3 DNA is TGTGCCAGCAGCTTAGCACGGACTAGCGGGATTCGGCGGCAGTACTTC. Translated: CASSLARTSGIRRQYF. The chain has TRBV7-2 and TRBJ2-7; 12 bases are shared with TRBD2. The CDR3 covers 16 residues. V was pared by 0 bases and J by 9 bases, with 9 bases of the junction left unmatched. CDR1 is SGHTA and CDR2 is FQGNSA in the germline V gene.

This clonotype was seen many times. This chain connects TRBV25-1 to TRBJ1-1; D call uncertain. The CDR3 extends over 13 amino acids. Germline lookup yields CDR1 MGHDK and CDR2 SYGVNS. V was pared by 1 base and J by 3 bases, with 6 bases between. CDR3 protein: CASSELVDTEAFF. CDR3 DNA sequence: TGTGCCAGCAGTGAATTGGTTGACACTGAAGCTTTCTTT.

The CDR3 DNA follows: TGCAGTGCTGGGACCGGGGGGAACACTGAAGCTTTCTTT. Translating it yields CSAGTGGNTEAFF. V and J are TRBV20-1 and TRBJ1-1; weak D call: TRBD1 (5 bases). Trimming pared 5 bases from V and 1 base from J, leaving 11 bases between. The CDR3 covers 13 residues. Per the germline V gene, CDR1 is DFQATT and CDR2 is SNEGSKA (reference sequence).

The chain uses TRBV11-1 and TRBJ2-5; 11 bases agree with TRBD2. This CDR3 is 15 amino acids long. V was clipped by 5 bases and J by 4 bases; unmatched bases: 6. The germline CDR1 and CDR2 sequences are SGHAT and FQDESV (reference sequence). The CDR3 DNA reads TGTGCCAGCAGCCCACTCGGACTAGCGGGAGAGACCCAGTACTTC. Encoded protein: CASSPLGLAGETQYF.

This clonotype was seen at least ten times. The chain is built from TRBV24-1 and TRBJ2-5; a possible D gene is TRBD1 (5 bases). CDR1 KGHDR and CDR2 SFDVKD come from the germline V gene. The CDR3 extends over 14 amino acids. Trimming removed 0 bases from V and 1 base from J, with 5 bases in between. CDR3 amino acids: CATSDLDSQETQYF. Written as DNA, the CDR3 is TGTGCCACCAGTGATTTGGACAGCCAAGAGACCCAGTACTTC.

This clonotype was seen ten or more times. The CDR3 DNA follows: TGCGCCAGCAGCTGGACAGGGGAGGCTGAAGCTTTCTTT. It encodes CASSWTGEAEAFF. This sequence joins TRBV5-1 and TRBJ1-1; 9 positions match TRBD1. V shed 3 bases, J shed 6 bases, and the junction held 3 bases outside the gene matches. The germline V gene encodes CDR1 SGHRS and CDR2 YFSETQ. The CDR3 contains 13 residues. Looking up the rest from reference TRBV5-1 and TRBJ1-1 gives the full variable domain: KAGVTQTPRYLIKTRGQQVTLSCSPISGHRSVSWYQQTPGQGLQFLFEYFSETQRNKGNFPGRFSGRQFSNSRSEMNVSTLELGDSALYLCASSWTGEAEAFFGQGTRLTVV.

This clonotype appeared many times. The genes are TRBV11-2 and TRBJ2-5; TRBD2 matches 14 bases. The V gene end was trimmed by 5 bases and the J gene end by 3 bases; junction bases not matched to a gene: 5. The V gene's germline CDR1 is SGHAT and CDR2 FQNNGV. This CDR3 contains 16 residues. The CDR3 bases are TGTGCCAGCAGCCCATGGGGACTAGCGGGAGAAGAGACCCAGTACTTC. Amino acid sequence: CASSPWGLAGEETQYF.

This clonotype has at least ten counts. The V gene is TRBV27, the J gene TRBJ2-2; 7 positions match TRBD2. This CDR3 is 16 amino acids long. Unmatched junction bases numbered 6, after V lost 1 base and J lost 4 bases. Per germline, CDR1 MNHEY and CDR2 SMNVEV (reference sequence). CDR3 nucleotides: TGTGCCAGCAGTTTATGGTCTAGCGGAGGCACCGGGGAGCTGTTTTTT. It encodes CASSLWSSGGTGELFF.

This clonotype was counted ten times or more. The chain uses TRBV12-3 or TRBV12-4 and TRBJ2-2; no clear D. Trimming took off 3 bases at V and 6 bases at J, with 5 bases between the two ends. The CDR3 covers 12 residues. The CDR3 here is CASSLVPGELFF. The CDR3 DNA sequence: TGTGCCAGCAGTTTGGTTCCCGGGGAGCTGTTTTTT.

This clonotype has a count of ten or more. The V call is TRBV18, the J call TRBJ1-1, with D uncertain. Germline loops: CDR1 KGHSH, CDR2 LQKENI. The CDR3 has 13 residues. V lost 2 bases, J lost 2 bases, and 6 bases lay in between. The CDR3 loop reads CASSPSPNTEAFF. CDR3 coding DNA: TGTGCCAGCTCACCATCGCCTAACACTGAAGCTTTCTTT. Full variable domain (missing parts from reference TRBV18 and TRBJ1-1): NAGVMQNPRHLVRRRGQEARLRCSPMKGHSHVYWYRQLPEEGLKFMVYLQKENIIDESGMPKERFSAEFPKEGPSILRIQQVVRGDSAAYFCASSPSPNTEAFFGQGTRLTVV.

This rearrangement joins TRBV6-1 to TRBJ2-7, with 8 bases identical to TRBD2. Germline values: CDR1 MNHNS, CDR2 SASEGT. The CDR3 loop spans 16 amino acids. The trim removed 2 bases at V and 1 base at J, leaving 7 bases unmatched. DNA for the CDR3: TGTGCCAGCAGTGAAATGCTAGCGGGTGAGTCCTACGAGCAGTACTTC. Amino acid sequence: CASSEMLAGESYEQYF.

In its sample, this clonotype was seen many times. The V gene is TRBV7-9, the J gene TRBJ1-1; no clear D gene. CDR3 length equals 14 residues. CDR1 is SEHNR and CDR2 is FQNEAQ in the germline V gene (reference sequence). Trimming pared 1 base from V and 5 bases from J, leaving 11 bases between. CDR3 DNA sequence: TGTGCCAGCAGCTTAGAGGCGACGAAGACTGAAGCTTTCTTT. Translated, it gives CASSLEATKTEAFF.

This clonotype occurred once. This chain joins TRBV5-4 and TRBJ1-2, with D possibly matching TRBD1 (6 bases). V shed 5 bases and J shed 8 bases, with 16 bases lying between them. Germline-derived CDR1 and CDR2 are SGHNT and YYREEE (reference sequence). The CDR3 loop spans 13 amino acids. The CDR3 sequence: CASRDSGLTGYTF. Here the CDR3 DNA reads TGTGCCAGCAGGGACAGCGGTCTAACCGGCTACACCTTC. The full variable domain, with the rest looked up from reference TRBV5-4 and TRBJ1-2, is ETGVTQSPTHLIKTRGQQVTLRCSSQSGHNTVSWYQQALGQGPQFIFQYYREEENGRGNFPPRFSGLQFPNYSSELNVNALELDDSALYLCASRDSGLTGYTFGSGTRLTVV.

This clonotype was recorded many times. The rearrangement joins TRBV27 to TRBJ1-2; D might be TRBD1 (5 bases). The CDR3 totals 15 residues. The germline V gene encodes CDR1 MNHEY and CDR2 SMNVEV (reference sequence). V lost 5 bases and J 6 bases, leaving 19 bases between the germline ends. The CDR3 spells CASSPHRQGEDGYTF. The DNA of the CDR3 is TGTGCCAGCAGTCCCCATCGCCAGGGCGAAGATGGCTACACCTTC.

This clonotype was counted many times. The chain employs TRBV19 and TRBJ1-2; a weak D match, TRBD1 (5 bases). CDR3 length: 17 amino acids. V was cut by 1 base and J by 0 bases, with 15 bases left in between. CDR1 is LNHDA, CDR2 SQIVND, per germline (reference sequence). CDR3 DNA sequence: TGTGCCAGTAGTATAGGCCCTCAGGGTCTAGCTAACTATGGCTACACCTTC. Translated, it gives CASSIGPQGLANYGYTF.

This clonotype was seen many times. The genes are TRBV11-1 and TRBJ2-2, with D possibly TRBD1 on 5 matching bases. This CDR3 region has 13 residues. CDR1 and CDR2 (germline): SGHAT, FQDESV (reference sequence). Trimming shortened V by 5 bases and J by 5 bases, and 9 bases separated the two germline ends. CDR3: CASSTRQTGELFF. DNA of the CDR3: TGTGCCAGCAGCACGCGACAGACCGGGGAGCTGTTTTTT.

The table lists this clonotype with many counts. This chain links TRBV30 with TRBJ2-7; D remains unclear. This CDR3 region has 12 residues. Trimming cost V 4 bases and J 0 bases, with 7 bases left between them. From germline, CDR1 is GTSNPN and CDR2 SVGIG (reference sequence). The DNA for the CDR3 is TGTGCCTGGAATCAGGACTCCTACGAGCAGTACTTC. Its translation: CAWNQDSYEQYF.

The chain links TRBV18 to TRBJ1-1; D unresolved. V lost 6 bases to trimming and J lost 11 bases, with 22 bases between them. Germline-derived CDR1 and CDR2 are KGHSH and LQKENI. The CDR3 extends over 14 amino acids. The CDR3, as DNA: TGTGCCAGCTCGCCCGGACGGATTGAACACTTGGCTTTCTTT. Translation gives CASSPGRIEHLAFF. The full variable domain, rest sourced from reference TRBV18 and TRBJ1-1, is NAGVMQNPRHLVRRRGQEARLRCSPMKGHSHVYWYRQLPEEGLKFMVYLQKENIIDESGMPKERFSAEFPKEGPSILRIQQVVRGDSAAYFCASSPGRIEHLAFFGQGTRLTVV.

There are many counts of this clonotype. The chain is built from TRBV12-3 or TRBV12-4 and TRBJ2-7; TRBD2 agrees at 10 bases. V was clipped by 7 bases and J by 2 bases; unmatched bases: 5. This CDR3 spans 14 amino acids. The DNA of the CDR3 is TGTGCCAGCAAACGGACTAGCGGCACCTACGAGCAGTACTTC. Residues: CASKRTSGTYEQYF.

This clonotype was seen ten or more times. The chain is built from TRBV30 and TRBJ1-1; D might be TRBD1 (5 bases). Trimming removed 5 bases at V and 4 bases at J, with 17 bases between. Germline V CDR1 and CDR2: GTSNPN, SVGIG (reference sequence). CDR3 length equals 14 residues. This CDR3 is CAWHLIGAGTEAFF. The DNA of the CDR3 is TGTGCCTGGCACCTCATAGGGGCGGGCACTGAAGCTTTCTTT. The whole variable domain, remainder taken from reference TRBV30 and TRBJ1-1, is SQTIHQWPATLVQPVGSPLSLECTVEGTSNPNLYWYRQAAGRGLQLLFYSVGIGQISSEVPQNLSASRPQDRQFILSSKKLLLSDSGFYLCAWHLIGAGTEAFFGQGTRLTVV.

This chain links TRBV6-5 with TRBJ2-2, with 10 bases lining up with TRBD1. Germline loops: CDR1 MNHEY, CDR2 SVGAGI. With 0 bases clipped from V and 6 bases from J, the junction kept 4 bases outside the gene matches. The CDR3 sequence is 16 residues long. The CDR3 nucleotides are TGTGCCAGCAGTTACTCAGGGACAGGGGAGTCCGGGGAGCTGTTTTTT. The encoded protein is CASSYSGTGESGELFF.

This clonotype was recorded at least ten times. The chain recombines TRBV28 with TRBJ1-1; D is unresolved. The CDR3 loop spans 14 amino acids. The germline CDR1 and CDR2 sequences are MDHEN and SYDVKM. V lost 2 bases, J lost 2 bases, and 9 bases lay in between. The CDR3 DNA follows: TGTGCCAGCAGTTTAAGAAAGGACAACACTGAAGCTTTCTTT. This sequence encodes CASSLRKDNTEAFF. Complete variable domain (other parts from reference TRBV28 and TRBJ1-1): DVKVTQSSRYLVKRTGEKVFLECVQDMDHENMFWYRQDPGLGLRLIYFSYDVKMKEKGDIPEGYSVSREKKERFSLILESASTNQTSMYLCASSLRKDNTEAFFGQGTRLTVV.

In this sample, this clonotype turned up many times. The chain joins TRBV7-2 to TRBJ1-1; no firm D call. Between the trimmed V and J ends, which lost 3 bases and 5 bases, there was a span of 16 bases. Germline V gives CDR1 SGHTA, CDR2 FQGNSA. This CDR3 has 15 amino acids. CDR3: CASSFRGSKGTEAFF. CDR3 bases: TGTGCCAGCAGCTTCCGAGGGAGTAAAGGGACTGAAGCTTTCTTT.

This clonotype was found a few times. The rearrangement links TRBV29-1 to TRBJ2-3, with 7 bases matching TRBD1. The CDR3 consists of 13 residues. J lost 1 base, V lost 6 bases, and 4 bases had no gene match. Germline V gene lookup returns CDR1 SQVTM and CDR2 ANQGSEA. The CDR3 reads CSVGQGGTDTQYF. The CDR3 bases are TGCAGCGTCGGTCAGGGGGGCACAGATACGCAGTATTTT.

As for this clonotype: A read error may explain this, as a much larger clone is one base away. The gene calls are TRBV6-2 or TRBV6-3 and TRBJ1-5; the D gene is possibly TRBD1 (5 bases). The V end was cut by 5 bases, the J end by 7 bases, with 12 bases between. The CDR3 spans 13 residues. Germline V gene sequence: CDR1 MNHEY, CDR2 SVGEGT. The CDR3 protein is CASSPTRAQPQHF. Written as DNA, the CDR3 is TGTGCCAGCAGTCCGACCAGGGCCCAGCCCCAGCATTTT.

This clonotype was seen at least ten times. The chain recombines TRBV20-1 with TRBJ1-1; 7 bases line up with TRBD1. Germline loops: CDR1 DFQATT, CDR2 SNEGSKA (reference sequence). The CDR3 spans 13 residues. Trimming at V came to 5 bases and at J to 3 bases, leaving 6 bases not matched to a gene. DNA for the CDR3: TGCAGTGCTGGGGGAGGGGGCCACACTGAAGCTTTCTTT. Translation gives CSAGGGGHTEAFF.

The sample holds many counts of this clonotype. The chain links TRBV5-6 to TRBJ2-5; D perhaps matches TRBD1 (6 bases). The V gene lost 6 bases and the J gene lost 5 bases, with 17 bases spanning the gap. Germline assignment: CDR1 SGHDT and CDR2 YYEEEE. The CDR3 covers 14 residues. CDR3 region: CASTIRDTRETQYF. DNA of the CDR3: TGTGCCAGCACTATTAGGGACACCCGGGAGACCCAGTACTTC.

Ten or more counts support this clonotype. V and J are TRBV6-2 or TRBV6-3 and TRBJ2-5, with TRBD1 matching 10 bases. The trim removed 6 bases at V and 5 bases at J, leaving 12 bases unmatched. There are 16 residues in the CDR3. CDR1 and CDR2 from the germline V gene are MNHEY and SVGEGT. CDR3 DNA: TGTGCCAGCAGCGCCCCCGGGACAGGGGCTAGGGAGACCCAGTACTTC. Protein sequence: CASSAPGTGARETQYF.